This entry describes one TCR beta chain. Tumor tissue was taken before any definitive surgery or chemotherapy was given. Assay used: immunoSEQ multiplex PCR; TCRdb lists only in-frame clones, some missing. Of some 27,000 clones in the sample, 80% to 90% were seen once. Germline CDR1 is SGHAT and CDR2 is FQNNGV. The length of the CDR3 is 15 residues. V dropped 5 bases and J dropped 7 bases, with 17 bases sitting between them. These data originate in a study of high-grade serous ovarian cancer treatment subgroups. The sequenced sample was tumor tissue. The receptor's source is a human donor with high-grade serous ovarian cancer. The chain couples TRBV11-2 to TRBJ1-4; tentative D call: TRBD1 (5 bases). Here the CDR3 reads CASSKQVGGGEKLFF. For the CDR3, the DNA is TGTGCCAGCAGCAAACAGGTCGGGGGTGGTGAAAAACTGTTTTTT.